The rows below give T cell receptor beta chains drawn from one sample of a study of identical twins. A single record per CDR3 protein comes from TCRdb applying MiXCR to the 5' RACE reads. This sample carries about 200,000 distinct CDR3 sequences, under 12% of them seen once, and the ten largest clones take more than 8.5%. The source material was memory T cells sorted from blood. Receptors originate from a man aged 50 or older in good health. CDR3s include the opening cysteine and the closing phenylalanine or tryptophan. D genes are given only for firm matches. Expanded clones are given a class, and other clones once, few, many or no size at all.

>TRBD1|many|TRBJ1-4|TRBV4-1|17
CASSQEEGAATNEKLFF
TGCGCCAGCAGCCAAGAAGAGGGGGCTGCAACTAATGAAAAACTGTTTTTT
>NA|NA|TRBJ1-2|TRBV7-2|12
CASSLFTDGYTF
TGTGCCAGCAGCTTATTTACGGATGGCTACACCTTC
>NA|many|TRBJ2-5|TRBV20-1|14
CSAPRGLDQETQYF
TGCAGTGCCCCCAGGGGACTGGACCAAGAGACCCAGTACTTC
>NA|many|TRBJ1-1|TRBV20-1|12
CSAREFRTEAFF
TGCAGTGCTAGAGAGTTTCGGACTGAAGCTTTCTTT
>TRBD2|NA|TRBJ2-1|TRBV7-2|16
CASSPRTSGALMEQFF
TGTGCCAGCAGCCCCCGGACTAGCGGGGCCTTAATGGAGCAGTTCTTC
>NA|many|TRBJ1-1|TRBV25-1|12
CASSESDGQAFF
TGTGCCAGCAGTGAATCTGACGGGCAAGCTTTCTTT
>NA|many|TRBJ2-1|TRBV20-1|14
CSAFSGTRNNEQFF
TGCAGTGCTTTTTCCGGGACTCGCAACAATGAGCAGTTCTTC
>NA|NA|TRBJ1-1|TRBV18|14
CASSPDGGGTEAFF
TGTGCCAGCTCACCAGATGGGGGAGGTACTGAAGCTTTCTTT
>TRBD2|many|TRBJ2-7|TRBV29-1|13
CSAGGERLYEQYF
TGCAGCGCCGGGGGGGAAAGGCTCTACGAGCAGTACTTC
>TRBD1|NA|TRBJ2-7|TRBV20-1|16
CSARAPIGTGRVEQYF
TGCAGTGCTAGAGCTCCCATAGGGACAGGGCGGGTCGAGCAGTACTTC
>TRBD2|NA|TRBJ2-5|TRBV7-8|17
CASSFERGAGLQETQYF
TGTGCCAGCAGCTTCGAGCGGGGGGCGGGGCTTCAAGAGACCCAGTACTTC
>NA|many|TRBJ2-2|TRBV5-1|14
CASSLGTTTGELFF
TGCGCCAGCAGCTTGGGGACTACCACCGGGGAGCTGTTTTTT
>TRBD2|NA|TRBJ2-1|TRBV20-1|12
CRASGGAVEQFF
TGCAGGGCGAGCGGGGGGGCTGTTGAGCAGTTCTTC
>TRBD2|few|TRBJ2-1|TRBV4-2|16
CASSQGLAEPYNEQFF
TGTGCCAGCAGCCAGGGACTAGCGGAGCCCTACAATGAGCAGTTCTTC
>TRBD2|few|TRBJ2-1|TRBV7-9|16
CASTLALAGVYNEQFF
TGTGCCAGCACCTTGGCCTTAGCGGGGGTCTACAATGAGCAGTTCTTC
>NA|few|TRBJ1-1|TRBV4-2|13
CASSQVDRTEAFF
TGTGCCAGCAGCCAAGTTGACCGTACCGAAGCTTTCTTT
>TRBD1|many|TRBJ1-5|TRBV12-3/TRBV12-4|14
CASSSGQGSQPQHF
TGTGCCAGCAGTTCTGGACAGGGAAGTCAGCCCCAGCATTTT
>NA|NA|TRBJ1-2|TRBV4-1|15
CASSQGLGDDYGYTF
TGCGCCAGCAGCCAAGGTTTGGGGGACGACTATGGCTACACCTTC
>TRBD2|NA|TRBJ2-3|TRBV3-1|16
CASSQETGGGTDTQYF
TGTGCCAGCAGCCAAGAGACCGGGGGGGGCACAGATACGCAGTATTTT
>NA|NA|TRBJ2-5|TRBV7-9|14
CASSHLRSTETQYF
TGTGCCAGCAGCCACCTCAGGTCGACAGAGACCCAGTACTTC
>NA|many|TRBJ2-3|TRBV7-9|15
CASSLVGSSTDTQYF
TGTGCCAGCAGCTTAGTCGGCAGTAGCACAGATACGCAGTATTTT
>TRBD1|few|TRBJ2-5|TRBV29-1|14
CSAGLTGGSETQYF
TGCAGCGCCGGCCTGACAGGGGGGTCGGAGACCCAGTACTTC
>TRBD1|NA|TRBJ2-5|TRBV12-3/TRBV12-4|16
CASSFSGTDLKETQYF
TGTGCCAGCAGTTTCTCCGGGACAGACTTAAAAGAGACCCAGTACTTC
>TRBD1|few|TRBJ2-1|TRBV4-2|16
CASSQNRGSSYNEQFF
TGTGCCAGCAGCCAAAACAGGGGAAGCTCCTACAATGAGCAGTTCTTC
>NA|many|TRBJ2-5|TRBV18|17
CASSPSQGFWGQETQYF
TGTGCCAGCTCACCGTCCCAGGGGTTTTGGGGCCAAGAGACCCAGTACTTC
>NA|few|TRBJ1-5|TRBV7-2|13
CASSPRRNQPQHF
TGTGCCAGCAGCCCAAGGCGGAATCAGCCCCAGCATTTT